Detailed here is one T cell receptor (beta chain). Its target is unknown. Measured with immunoSEQ multiplex PCR; TCRdb has only the in-frame clones, and not every one. The table lists around 140,000 clones, about nine tenths of them singletons. This sample stems from a study of Ad26.COV2.S vaccination and SARS-CoV-2 variants. The CDR3 length is 14 residues. Germline assignment: CDR1 MNHEY and CDR2 SVGEGT. Trimming left V 0 bases short and J 5 bases short, with 7 bases between. Broader study findings: Responses of spike-specific T cells (both CD8+ and CD4+) reportedly showed substantial breadth after vaccination. Vaccine recipients surpassed placebo recipients in spike-specific TCR breadth. Vaccinated and placebo-treated recipients had similar non-spike TCR breadth.

The V gene is TRBV6-2 or TRBV6-3, the J gene TRBJ2-2, with D unresolved. This TCR came from a human donor who had recovered from COVID-19. This sample comprised peripheral blood, obtained after recovery from COVID-19. The CDR3 bases are TGTGCCAGCAGTTACTCTCCCGGGACCGGGGAGCTGTTTTTT. It translates to CASSYSPGTGELFF.